Presented here are 21 T cell receptor beta chains from one specimen sequenced in a study of blood T cell repertoires in COVID-19. TCRdb's table, derived via immunoSEQ multiplex PCR, lists solely in-frame clones and lacks some. The sample lists 180,000 or so clones; 80% to 90% were seen once. Sequencing was done on a sample of PBMCs or T cells enriched from blood (not recorded which). The origin of the receptors is a woman aged 40-49 years with acute COVID-19.

The genes are TRBV28 and TRBJ2-3, with 9 bases that match TRBD2. The CDR3 covers 18 residues. Germline trimming cut 3 bases from V and 6 bases from J; bases unmatched to any gene: 16. Looked up from germline, CDR1 is MDHEN and CDR2 is SYDVKM. The CDR3 region is CASSFSSGLATRTDTQYF. CDR3 in DNA: TGTGCCAGCAGTTTCTCGTCGGGACTAGCCACCCGGACGGATACGCAGTATTTT.

This clone was detected only a few times. The CDR3 DNA reads TGCGCCAGCATTACTAGCTTTACCTACGAGCAGTACTTC. Protein product: CASITSFTYEQYF. The chain is built from TRBV10-1 and TRBJ2-7; perhaps TRBD2 as D (6 bases). The CDR3 is 13 amino acids. V lost 7 bases, J lost 2 bases, and 12 bases lay in between. CDR1 and CDR2 from the germline V gene are WNHNN and SYGVQD (reference sequence).

The chain employs TRBV27 and TRBJ1-1, with D maybe TRBD1 (5 bases). Deletions cut 2 bases from V and 3 bases from J, with 10 bases between. The CDR3 runs to 14 residues. Germline CDR1 MNHEY, CDR2 SMNVEV (reference sequence). The CDR3 sequence is CASSLVRGDTEAFF. For the CDR3, the DNA is TGTGCCAGCAGTTTAGTGCGGGGCGACACTGAAGCTTTCTTT.

The CDR3 region has the DNA TGTGCCAGCAGCTTGGATTTGCGGTATGGCTACACCTTC. This gives the protein CASSLDLRYGYTF. The V call is TRBV5-4, the J call TRBJ1-2; D is undetermined. This CDR3 is 13 amino acids long. Germline CDR1 and CDR2: SGHNT and YYREEE (reference sequence). V was pared by 0 bases and J by 5 bases, with 8 bases between.

DNA of the CDR3: TGCAGTGCTAGTAGTGGACTCCCCCACGAGCAGTACTTC. Translation: CSASSGLPHEQYF. The gene calls are TRBV20-1 and TRBJ2-7; tentative D call: TRBD2 (5 bases). V was cut by 3 bases and J by 5 bases, with 14 bases left in between. Germline V gene sequence: CDR1 DFQATT, CDR2 SNEGSKA (reference sequence). The CDR3 consists of 13 residues.

The CDR3 region has the DNA TGTGCCAGCAGCCAGACCTTGGACAGGCCTACATATGGCTACACCTTC. Protein sequence: CASSQTLDRPTYGYTF. The chain couples TRBV4-2 to TRBJ1-2, with 7 bases lining up with TRBD1. The J segment lost 5 bases and the V segment lost 3 bases, leaving 12 bases of the junction unmatched. The CDR3 contains 16 residues. The germline CDR1 and CDR2 sequences are LGHNA and YNFKEQ.

This chain joins TRBV11-2 and TRBJ2-3; 12 bases are shared with TRBD2. The CDR3 runs 19 residues. Germline assignment: CDR1 SGHAT and CDR2 FQNNGV. J gave up 2 bases and V 4 bases, and 13 bases lay outside the gene matches. CDR3 amino acids: CASSSDRTSGALATDTQYF. CDR3 sequence (DNA): TGTGCCAGCAGCTCGGACCGGACTAGCGGGGCCCTCGCCACAGATACGCAGTATTTT. The full variable domain, rest sourced from reference TRBV11-2 and TRBJ2-3, is EAGVAQSPRYKIIEKRQSVAFWCNPISGHATLYWYQQILGQGPKLLIQFQNNGVVDDSQLPKDRFSAERLKGVDSTLKIQPAKLEDSAVYLCASSSDRTSGALATDTQYFGPGTRLTVL.

The V gene is TRBV24-1, the J gene TRBJ2-1, with TRBD2 identical over 10 bases. CDR3 length: 14 residues. Looked up from germline, CDR1 is KGHDR and CDR2 is SFDVKD. The trim removed 3 bases at V and 9 bases at J, leaving 4 bases unmatched. CDR3 in DNA: TGTGCCACCAGTGATGCTAGCGGGAGTCTTGAGCAGTTCTTC. The encoded protein is CATSDASGSLEQFF.

This clone was observed once. This chain links TRBV11-2 with TRBJ2-7, with a possible D match to TRBD2 (6 bases). The germline CDR1 and CDR2 sequences are SGHAT and FQNNGV. Trimming left V 1 base short and J 6 bases short, with 13 bases between. This CDR3 is built from 14 residues. The CDR3 DNA follows: TGTGCCAGCAGCTTAGCGGGAGTATATGTCGAGCAGTACTTC. It yields the protein CASSLAGVYVEQYF.

The V call is TRBV4-3, the J call TRBJ2-3; 8 nucleotides line up with TRBD2. The CDR3 runs to 16 residues. Germline V gene sequence: CDR1 LGHNA, CDR2 YSLEER. V lost 0 bases and J lost 5; bases outside the gene matches: 7. The CDR3 is CASSQETRGGIDTQYF. The CDR3 bases are TGCGCCAGCAGCCAAGAAACGCGCGGGGGGATAGATACGCAGTATTTT.

The chain employs TRBV29-1 and TRBJ1-2, with D perhaps matching TRBD1 (6 bases). V lost 0 bases to trimming and J lost 4 bases, with 15 bases between them. CDR3 length equals 15 residues. Germline CDR1 reads SQVTM; CDR2 reads ANQGSEA. In DNA, the CDR3 is TGCAGCGTTGAAGATTTGGGGGCTGGCGGCTATGGCTACACCTTC. Translated, it gives CSVEDLGAGGYGYTF.

V and J are TRBV5-6 and TRBJ2-4; 10 bases match TRBD1. The CDR3 covers 16 residues. Per germline, CDR1 SGHDT and CDR2 YYEEEE. Trimming at V came to 1 base and at J to 9 bases, leaving 10 bases not matched to a gene. The CDR3 protein is CASSLRSGQGQGIQYF. The CDR3 nucleotides read TGTGCCAGCAGCTTGCGGTCGGGACAGGGGCAGGGCATTCAGTACTTC.

This rearrangement joins TRBV6-6 to TRBJ1-4; D not certain. Trimming took off 2 bases at V and 8 bases at J, with 12 bases between the two ends. The germline gives CDR1 MNHNY, CDR2 SVGAGI (reference sequence). The CDR3 extends over 14 amino acids. The CDR3, as DNA: TGTGCCAGCAGTTACCGAGGGAAGAAGGAAAAACTGTTTTTT. It yields the protein CASSYRGKKEKLFF.

This clone was seen just once. The chain joins TRBV5-5 to TRBJ1-2; D call uncertain. Germline CDR1 is SGHKS and CDR2 is YYEKEE (reference sequence). Trimming stripped 1 base from V and 6 bases from J, with 13 bases between. The CDR3 has 14 amino acids. The CDR3, as DNA: TGTGCCAGCAGCTTGCAGCGGCAGGTTCATGGCTACACCTTC. Its translation: CASSLQRQVHGYTF.

Concerning this clone: The junction departs from the called germline gene at one end, perhaps through a read error. The chain carries TRBV5-4 and TRBJ2-7, with 8 bases that match TRBD1. Germline V gives CDR1 SGHNT, CDR2 YYREEE (reference sequence). CDR3 length: 11 residues. The CDR3 DNA is TGTGCCAGCAGCCCGGGACAGGTGTGGGAGTTC. This sequence encodes CASSPGQVWEF.

The rearrangement joins TRBV11-3 to TRBJ2-2, with 8 positions matching TRBD1. Unmatched junction bases numbered 6, after V lost 4 bases and J lost 5 bases. Germline V gives CDR1 SGHNT, CDR2 YENEEA. The CDR3 has 15 residues. The CDR3 protein is CASSSRTGLTGELFF. CDR3 sequence (DNA): TGTGCCAGCAGCTCAAGGACAGGGTTGACCGGGGAGCTGTTTTTT.

The chain is built from TRBV4-1 and TRBJ2-7, with 10 bases matching TRBD1. The CDR3 covers 15 residues. With 3 bases clipped from V and 7 bases from J, the junction kept 9 bases outside the gene matches. Germline assignment: CDR1 MGHRA and CDR2 YSYEKL. For the CDR3, the DNA is TGCGCCAGCAGCCAGAATCCCGGGACAGGGGAAGAGCAGTACTTC. Translated: CASSQNPGTGEEQYF.

V is TRBV27 and J is TRBJ2-1, with D tentatively TRBD2 (7 bases). Germline lookup yields CDR1 MNHEY and CDR2 SMNVEV (reference sequence). The CDR3 has 16 amino acids. The V gene lost 7 bases and the J gene lost 0 bases, with 16 bases spanning the gap. For the CDR3, the DNA is TGTGCCAGCACCGTGGCGGGGGCAAGCTCCTACAATGAGCAGTTCTTC. Translated, it gives CASTVAGASSYNEQFF.

The chain recombines TRBV7-9 with TRBJ2-7; 13 positions agree with TRBD2. The CDR3 covers 15 residues. The germline V gene has CDR1 SEHNR and CDR2 FQNEAQ (reference sequence). Trimming took 6 bases from V and 2 from J; bases not matched to a gene: 4. This chain's CDR3 is CASSPTSGGAYEQYF. For the CDR3, the DNA is TGTGCCAGCAGTCCTACTAGCGGGGGGGCCTACGAGCAGTACTTC.

This chain links TRBV6-2 or TRBV6-3 with TRBJ2-7; 9 bases align to TRBD2. The CDR3 runs 16 residues. J was trimmed by 0 bases and V by 5 bases; bases with no gene match: 8. Per the germline V gene, CDR1 is MNHEY and CDR2 is SVGEGT. The DNA for the CDR3 is TGTGCCAGCAGTCCCCTAACTAGCGGGCCCTCCTACGAGCAGTACTTC. Amino acid sequence: CASSPLTSGPSYEQYF.

V gene TRBV6-5 combines with J gene TRBJ2-5, with 7 bases identical to TRBD1. The germline V gene has CDR1 MNHEY and CDR2 SVGAGI. V trimming: 4 bases; J trimming: 5 bases; junction bases outside the gene matches: 13. The CDR3 is 16 residues long. The CDR3 nucleotides read TGTGCCAGCAGTTCCCCCCACCGAACAGGGGAGGAGACCCAGTACTTC. This codes for CASSSPHRTGEETQYF.